The rows below give T cell receptor beta chains drawn from one sample of a study of T cell responses to AZD1222 COVID-19 vaccine. Libraries were prepared by immunoSEQ multiplex PCR; TCRdb keeps only in-frame clonotypes and omits some of them. The table has under 85,000 clones, nearly 90% seen once. The sequencing here drew on peripheral blood, taken on day 0 of AZD1222 vaccination. The source of these receptors is an adult in good health. The CDR3 runs from the conserved cysteine through the conserved F or W. The order of the fields is D gene, V gene, J gene, clone size, CDR3 DNA, CDR3 protein. A D gene is named only where the DNA matches it firmly. Some rows mark clone size as missing; the rest say once, few, many or name a class of expanded clone.

>.|TRBV10-2|TRBJ1-6|.
TGCGCCAGCAGCCCAGAGGACGGACGGTATAATTCACCCCTCCACTTT
CASSPEDGRYNSPLHF
>TRBD1|TRBV14|TRBJ1-6|.
TGTGCCAGCAGCCCAAACAGGGGGAATTCACCCCTCCACTTT
CASSPNRGNSPLHF
>TRBD1|TRBV10-1|TRBJ2-1|.
TGCGCCAGCAGCGCGACACTCCAGGGGGCCGGGCTGTTCTTC
CASSATLQGAGLFF
>TRBD1|TRBV28|TRBJ1-2|.
TGTGCCAGCAGTTCCGGGGACAGCCTTTCTCGGGGCTACACCTTC
CASSSGDSLSRGYTF
>.|TRBV27|TRBJ2-3|once
TGTGCCAGCGGGAGCGGGTCCCTAGGGGATACGCAGTATTTT
CASGSGSLGDTQYF
>.|TRBV18|TRBJ1-5|.
TGTGCCAGCTCGCCCTTCGGGGACAGCAATCAGCCCCAGCATTTT
CASSPFGDSNQPQHF
>TRBD1|TRBV19|TRBJ2-3|.
TGTGCCAGTAGTATTCCCCGGGACAGGGGCTCATCAGATACGCAGTATTTT
CASSIPRDRGSSDTQYF
>TRBD2|TRBV19|TRBJ2-5|.
TGTGCCAGTAGTATAGGACCGGGAGGGACGGGAGAGACCCAGTACTTC
CASSIGPGGTGETQYF
>TRBD2|TRBV28|TRBJ2-2|once
TGTGCCAGCAGTCCACCACTAGCGGGAGTATACACCGGGGAGCTGTTTTTT
CASSPPLAGVYTGELFF
>.|TRBV29-1|TRBJ2-7|.
TGCAGCGTTGAAGATCAGAAATCCTACGAGCAGTACTTC
CSVEDQKSYEQYF
>.|TRBV3-1/TRBV3-2|TRBJ2-7|.
TGTGCCAGCAGCCAAAGTCTAGCCGACTCCTACGAGCAGTACTTC
CASSQSLADSYEQYF
>.|TRBV12-3/TRBV12-4|TRBJ2-1|.
TGTGCCAGCAGTCCCTCGGGGGGCGATGAGCAGTTCTTC
CASSPSGGDEQFF
>TRBD2|TRBV3-1/TRBV3-2|TRBJ2-7|once
TGTGCCAGCAGCCAAGATCCGGTCGGAGCGGGAGGGCGTTACGAGCAGTACTTC
CASSQDPVGAGGRYEQYF
>TRBD2|TRBV11-2|TRBJ2-1|.
TGTGCCAGCAGCTTACTAGCGGGAGGGGGTGAGCAGTTCTTC
CASSLLAGGGEQFF
>.|TRBV10-3|TRBJ2-5|.
TGTGCCATCAGCCCTGGGGAGCCCCAAGAGACCCAGTACTTC
CAISPGEPQETQYF
>TRBD1|TRBV7-6|TRBJ1-5|.
TGTGCCAGCAGCGGACAGGGGAATCAGCCCCAGCATTTT
CASSGQGNQPQHF
>.|TRBV6-1|TRBJ2-1|.
TGTGCCAGCAGTGAAAAACTACAGCTTGAGCAGTTCTTC
CASSEKLQLEQFF
>.|TRBV10-1|TRBJ1-1|.
TGCGCCAGCAGTGATTGGCAGGGCCAGAACACTGAAGCTTTCTTT
CASSDWQGQNTEAFF
>.|TRBV28|TRBJ1-1|.
TGTGCCAGCAGTTTAAGCCCAGGGCGGGCTGAAGCTTTCTTT
CASSLSPGRAEAFF
>TRBD2|TRBV6-5|TRBJ2-1|.
TGTGCCAGCAGTTACGGTAGCGGGAGCTCCTACAATGAGCAGTTCTTC
CASSYGSGSSYNEQFF
>TRBD1|TRBV2|TRBJ1-6|.
TGTGCCAGCAGTGCCGAGACAGGGCAAAGTTCACCCCTCCACTTT
CASSAETGQSSPLHF
>TRBD2|TRBV18|TRBJ2-1|.
TGTGCCAGCTCACCACCGGGACTAGCGCTTAATGGCAATGAGCAGTTCTTC
CASSPPGLALNGNEQFF
>.|TRBV2|TRBJ2-2|medium-sized
TGTGCCAGCAGTAACCGGGACTGGAACACCGGGGAGCTGTTTTTT
CASSNRDWNTGELFF
>.|TRBV2|TRBJ1-2|.
TGTGCCAGCAACCCGGAAGGCTTCTATGGCTACACCTTC
CASNPEGFYGYTF
>.|TRBV6-5|TRBJ1-1|.
TGTGCCAGCAGCCTGACGAAGGAGAACACTGAAGCTTTCTTT
CASSLTKENTEAFF
>.|TRBV6-1|TRBJ1-6|.
TGTGCCAGCAGTGAACAGGGAGGCAATTCACCCCTCCACTTT
CASSEQGGNSPLHF
>TRBD2|TRBV6-5|TRBJ2-2|.
TGTGCCAGCCGACCGGGGGCGGGGGGCCCCGGGGAGCTGTTTTTT
CASRPGAGGPGELFF
>TRBD1|TRBV4-1|TRBJ1-1|.
TGCGCCAGCAGCCAATTGGTATTACTCAGGGGGGAGAACACTGAAGCTTTCTTT
CASSQLVLLRGENTEAFF
>TRBD1|TRBV3-1/TRBV3-2|TRBJ1-2|.
TGTGCCAGCAGCCCACGAACCACAGGGGGGGTCGGCTACACCTTC
CASSPRTTGGVGYTF
>TRBD1|TRBV19|TRBJ1-2|.
TGTGCCAGTAGTTTTGCGACAGGGGGCGAATATGGCTATGGCTACACCTTC
CASSFATGGEYGYGYTF
>TRBD2|TRBV6-2/TRBV6-3|TRBJ2-7|.
TGTGCCAGCAGTTACTCGGAATTTACTAGCGGGGCCTACGAGCAGTACTTC
CASSYSEFTSGAYEQYF
>TRBD2|TRBV18|TRBJ2-7|.
TGTGCCAGCTCCCCGCTGCTCAGTAGCGGGAGAGACGACGAGCAGTACTTC
CASSPLLSSGRDDEQYF
>TRBD1|TRBV3-1/TRBV3-2|TRBJ1-1|.
TGTGCCAGCAGCTCCCCCGGGACAGGGGGAATGAGAGGAACTGAAGCTTTCTTT
CASSSPGTGGMRGTEAFF